Reported below is one T cell receptor beta chain. What it binds is unknown. MiXCR, applied by TCRdb to the RT-PCR reads, yields one record per CDR3 protein. The sample lists 13,000 or so distinct CDR3 sequences, approximately 84% occurring once. This entry is derived from a study of yellow fever vaccine responses in identical twins. With 5 bases clipped from V and 4 bases from J, the junction kept 8 bases outside the gene matches. The V gene's germline CDR1 is MNHEY and CDR2 SVGAGI. The CDR3 consists of 15 residues. General observations from the study: Twins' vaccine T cell responses reportedly seemed partly convergent and partly personalized.

This TCR was sampled from a woman aged 18-29 years who received the yellow fever vaccine. Here the sequenced sample was T cells from blood (PBMCs), unsorted or a sorted subset (not recorded which), taken before or after yellow fever vaccination (not recorded which). The chain recombines TRBV6-5 with TRBJ2-5; 9 bases fit TRBD1. CDR3 sequence (DNA): TGTGCCAGCAGTAAGGGACAGGGTAGGCTAGAGACCCAGTACTTC. Translating gives CASSKGQGRLETQYF.